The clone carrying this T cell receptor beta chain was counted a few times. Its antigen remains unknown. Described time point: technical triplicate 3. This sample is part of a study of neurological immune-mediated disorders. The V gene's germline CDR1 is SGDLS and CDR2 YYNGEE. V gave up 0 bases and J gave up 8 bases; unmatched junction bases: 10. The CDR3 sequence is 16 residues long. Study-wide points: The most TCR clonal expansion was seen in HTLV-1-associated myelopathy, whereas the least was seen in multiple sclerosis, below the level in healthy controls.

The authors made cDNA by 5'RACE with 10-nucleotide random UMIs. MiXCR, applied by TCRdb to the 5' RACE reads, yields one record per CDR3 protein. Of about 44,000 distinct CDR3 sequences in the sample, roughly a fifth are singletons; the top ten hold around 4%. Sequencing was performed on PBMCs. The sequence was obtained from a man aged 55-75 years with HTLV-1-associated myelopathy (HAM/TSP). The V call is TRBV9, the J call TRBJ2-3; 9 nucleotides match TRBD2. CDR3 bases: TGTGCCAGCAGCGTAGAGGCTAGCGGGGTTAGGGGTACGCAGTATTTT. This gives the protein CASSVEASGVRGTQYF.